A selection of T cell receptor beta chains follows, all from one sample in a study of type 1 regulatory T cells. A single record per CDR3 protein comes from TCRdb applying MiXCR to the reads. The sample comprises under 75,000 distinct CDR3 sequences, around 20% of which are singletons, and 8.3% rests with the top ten. The antigens these receptors bind are not known. Specimen: cultured type 1 regulatory T (Tr1) cells, either the whole culture or a sorted fraction (not recorded which). The receptors here all came from a human donor in good health. Each CDR3 is given with its conserved first and last residue. D genes are given only for firm matches. A row's size may be missing; if present it is once, few, many or a size class.

v_gene,d_gene,j_gene,abundance,CDR3nt,CDR3aa
TRBV30,.,TRBJ1-5,.,TGTGCCTGGAGTAGAATAGACCTTAGCAATCAGCCCCAGCATTTT,CAWSRIDLSNQPQHF
TRBV29-1,.,TRBJ2-3,.,TGCAGCGTCCCCGGCTCCGGGACTAGCACAGATACGCAGTATTTT,CSVPGSGTSTDTQYF
TRBV7-6,.,TRBJ2-5,.,TGTGCCAGCAAGAAGACAGAGAACCAAGAGACCCAGTACTTC,CASKKTENQETQYF
TRBV7-6,.,TRBJ2-5,few,TGTGCCAGCAGTCCCCTAGGCACCGAGACCCAGTACTTC,CASSPLGTETQYF
TRBV15,.,TRBJ1-6,once,TGTGCCACCAGCAGACGGAATTCGAATTCACCCCTCCACTTT,CATSRRNSNSPLHF
TRBV19,.,TRBJ2-3,.,TGTGCCAGTAGTACAACCGTAGCGGCCAGCACAGATACGCAGTATTTT,CASSTTVAASTDTQYF
TRBV18,.,TRBJ2-7,.,TGTGCCAGCTCACAGGGAAGAACTTACGAGCAGTACTTC,CASSQGRTYEQYF
TRBV12-3/TRBV12-4,TRBD1,TRBJ2-2,.,TGTGCCAGCACCCCGACAGGGTCGATCAACACCGGGGAGCTGTTTTTT,CASTPTGSINTGELFF
TRBV7-9,.,TRBJ2-1,few,TGTGCCAGCAGCTTAGGGAGGGTCTCCTACAATGAGCAGTTCTTC,CASSLGRVSYNEQFF
TRBV6-1,.,TRBJ2-2,.,TGTGCCAGCAGTGAAGGGATTTACAGGAGGAACACCGGGGAGCTGTTTTTT,CASSEGIYRRNTGELFF
TRBV12-3/TRBV12-4,.,TRBJ2-2,few,TGTGCCAGCAGTCGTGGGGGTCAGAACACCGGGGAGCTGTTTTTT,CASSRGGQNTGELFF
TRBV7-9,.,TRBJ2-7,many,TGTGCCAGCAGCTTAGCCGGGGTGCGCGAGCAGTACTTC,CASSLAGVREQYF
TRBV20-1,TRBD1,TRBJ2-1,few,TGCAGTGCTAGAAGAACTACAGGGGTGAATGAGCAGTTCTTC,CSARRTTGVNEQFF
TRBV7-2,.,TRBJ1-5,.,TGTGCCAGCACCCGAGACGGGCAGCCCCAGCATTTT,CASTRDGQPQHF
TRBV6-2/TRBV6-3,.,TRBJ2-1,.,TGTGCCAGCAGTTACTGGGGAGTCCACTCGAGTGAGCAGTTCTTC,CASSYWGVHSSEQFF
TRBV7-2,TRBD1,TRBJ2-1,.,TGTGCCAGCAGCTTACAGGGGGCGAACTACAATGAGCAGTTCTTC,CASSLQGANYNEQFF
TRBV3-1,TRBD2,TRBJ2-3,.,TGTGCCAGCAGCCAAGTTGTTCTAGCGGGAGTTGGGGATACGCAGTATTTT,CASSQVVLAGVGDTQYF
TRBV6-6,.,TRBJ1-3,.,TGTGCCAGCAGTTACGGGCAGGCCTCTGGAAACACCATATATTTT,CASSYGQASGNTIYF
TRBV3-1,.,TRBJ1-1,.,TGTGCCAGCAGCGGCAGAGCTATTAACACTGAAGCTTTCTTT,CASSGRAINTEAFF
TRBV27,.,TRBJ2-1,few,TGTGCCAGCAGTAGACCGGGACAAGTATACAATGAGCAGTTCTTC,CASSRPGQVYNEQFF
TRBV29-1,TRBD2,TRBJ2-3,.,TGCAGCGTTGTCAAAACTAGCGGGAGCACAGATACGCAGTATTTT,CSVVKTSGSTDTQYF
TRBV20-1,.,TRBJ1-2,.,TGCAGTGCTAGAGACCAGGATTTGTATGGCTACACCTTC,CSARDQDLYGYTF
TRBV30,.,TRBJ2-3,many,TGTGCCTGGAGTGACGGGATTACGCAGTATTTT,CAWSDGITQYF
TRBV9,.,TRBJ2-1,many,TGTGCCAGCAGCCTCTTGGGGGACCCCCGGGTAGATGAGCAGTTCTTC,CASSLLGDPRVDEQFF
TRBV20-1,.,TRBJ2-1,few,TGCAGTGCTACGAAACTCCTTACCTACAATGAGCAGTTCTTC,CSATKLLTYNEQFF
TRBV14,TRBD2,TRBJ2-5,few,TGTGCCAGCAGCTTGGGACTAGCGGGAGAAGAGACCCAGTACTTC,CASSLGLAGEETQYF
TRBV7-9,TRBD2,TRBJ2-3,few,TGTGCCAGCAGCTCCTGGACTAGCGGGAAGGCAGATACGCAGTATTTT,CASSSWTSGKADTQYF
TRBV4-2,.,TRBJ1-5,.,TGTGCCAGCAGCCAAGACTGGGGATCCAATCAGCCCCAGCATTTT,CASSQDWGSNQPQHF
TRBV9,.,TRBJ2-1,many,TGTGCCAGCAGCGTAGCTTCGAGCTACAATGAGCAGTTCTTC,CASSVASSYNEQFF
TRBV12-3/TRBV12-4,TRBD2,TRBJ2-1,few,TGTGCCAGCACTCTTACCCGAATCGGGACTAGGGGCGGCAATGAGCAGTTCTTC,CASTLTRIGTRGGNEQFF
TRBV5-1,.,TRBJ2-7,.,TGCGCCAGCAGCTCATACCGAGGGTTCGAGCAGTACTTC,CASSSYRGFEQYF
TRBV15,.,TRBJ2-7,.,TGTGCCACCAGCAGGGATTATGATGGGTTCAACGAGCAGTACTTC,CATSRDYDGFNEQYF
TRBV5-1,.,TRBJ1-1,few,TGCGCCAGCAGCTTGGCCCTCGACAGGAACACTGAAGCTTTCTTT,CASSLALDRNTEAFF
TRBV28,.,TRBJ2-7,.,TGTGCCAGCAACCAGCCGACCCAGGGGTCCGCCTACGAGCAGTACTTC,CASNQPTQGSAYEQYF
TRBV20-1,.,TRBJ2-5,few,TGCAGTGCTACCCAAGCGGGCGCCAGGGTCCAGTACTTC,CSATQAGARVQYF
TRBV20-1,.,TRBJ2-6,.,TGCAGTGCAAGGGACCGAAAGAGCTCTGGGGCCAACGTCCTGACTTTC,CSARDRKSSGANVLTF
TRBV6-2/TRBV6-3,.,TRBJ2-7,.,TGTGCCAGCAGTTACAAGCAGGGAGCTACCTACGAGCAGTACTTC,CASSYKQGATYEQYF
TRBV7-2,TRBD2,TRBJ2-2,.,TGTGCCAGCAGCCTGTCTAGCGGAGCAGGGGAGCTGTTTTTT,CASSLSSGAGELFF
TRBV5-1,.,TRBJ2-5,.,TGCGCCAGCAGCTTGGCTGTGACCTATGGCGAGACCCAGTACTTC,CASSLAVTYGETQYF
TRBV5-1,TRBD1,TRBJ1-3,.,TGCGCCAGCAGCCCGGGGACAGGTCTCTCTGGAAACACCACATATTTT,CASSPGTGLSGNTTYF
TRBV24-1,.,TRBJ2-2,many,TGTGCCACCAGTGCCCGGGACGCCACGAACACCGGGGAGCTGTTTTTT,CATSARDATNTGELFF
TRBV7-9,.,TRBJ2-7,.,TGTGCCAGCAGCTCTTGGCTTGAGCAGTACTTC,CASSSWLEQYF
TRBV28,.,TRBJ1-3,.,TGTGCCAGCAGTTTTGGGGGTGTAAACACCGTATATTTT,CASSFGGVNTVYF
TRBV5-1,.,TRBJ2-3,many,TGCGCCAGCAGCTTGGCGACGAGGACAGATACGCAGTATTTT,CASSLATRTDTQYF
TRBV20-1,.,TRBJ2-1,.,TGCAGTGCTCTTAAACGGGATGAGCAGTTCTTC,CSALKRDEQFF
TRBV6-5,.,TRBJ2-7,few,TGTGCCAGCAGTTACTCGCTGGATCTCCTCCCCGAGCAGTACTTC,CASSYSLDLLPEQYF
TRBV6-5,.,TRBJ1-2,.,TGTGCCAGCAGTTACAGGGAGAGGCAGTATGGCTACACCTTC,CASSYRERQYGYTF
TRBV5-1,TRBD1,TRBJ1-1,.,TGCGCCAGCAGCGGCTCCGGGACAGGGTACACTGAAGCTTTCTTT,CASSGSGTGYTEAFF
TRBV18,TRBD1,TRBJ2-7,few,TGTGCCAGCTCACCACCGGGACAGGGATACGAGCAGTACTTC,CASSPPGQGYEQYF
TRBV7-9,.,TRBJ2-3,few,TGTGCCAGCACCGATCGGACAGATACGCAGTATTTT,CASTDRTDTQYF
TRBV28,.,TRBJ1-1,.,TGTGCCAGCGTAATGAACACTGAAGCTTTCTTT,CASVMNTEAFF